Listed below are T cell receptor beta chains from one sample, sequenced in a study of PD-1 blockade in classical Hodgkin lymphoma. Method: immunoSEQ multiplex PCR; TCRdb's copy keeps in-frame clones and lacks some. In the table there are 39,000 or so clones, around 83% of which are singletons. Sequencing was performed on peripheral blood mononuclear cells (PBMCs), taken before the second cycle of nivolumab. The source is a human donor with classical Hodgkin lymphoma. Both conserved end residues are part of each CDR3. A D gene is named only where the DNA matches it firmly. Some rows have no size entry. The others give once, few or many, or a class for an expanded clone.

few	TRBJ1-1	-	TRBV11-2	TGTGCCAGCAGCTTAATGGGACGGCGGAACACTGAAGCTTTCTTT	CASSLMGRRNTEAFF
-	TRBJ1-5	-	TRBV7-2	TGTGCCAGCAGCTTAGTAGCAGGGGCCAATCAGCCCCAGCATTTT	CASSLVAGANQPQHF
-	TRBJ2-2	-	TRBV5-1	TGCGCCAGCAGCTGGAACCTACAGGCCTCCACCAGGGAGCTGTTTTTT	CASSWNLQASTRELFF
-	TRBJ2-1	TRBD2	TRBV27	TGTGCCAGCAACCCCCATGATAGCGGGAGTTACCATGAGCAGTTCTTC	CASNPHDSGSYHEQFF
-	TRBJ2-2	TRBD2	TRBV27	TGTGCCAGCAGTTTATCCACTAGCGGATACACCGGGGAGCTGTTTTTT	CASSLSTSGYTGELFF
-	TRBJ1-1	-	TRBV28	TGTGCCAGCAGTTTCCTGGGACGCCCGAACACTGAAGCTTTCTTT	CASSFLGRPNTEAFF
-	TRBJ1-1	-	TRBV10-3	TGTGCCATCAGTGAATCCGGCTTGAACACTGAAGCTTTCTTT	CAISESGLNTEAFF
-	TRBJ1-5	-	TRBV27	TGTGCCAGCAGTTTCCAGGGCCAGCCCCAGCATTTT	CASSFQGQPQHF
-	TRBJ2-7	TRBD2	TRBV5-1	TGCGCCAGCAGCTCCGGGACTAGCGGGAGGGTTCCCTACGAGCAGTACTTC	CASSSGTSGRVPYEQYF
-	TRBJ1-5	-	TRBV28	TGTGCCAGCAGTTTAACGTCAACGGGGCAGCCCCAGCATTTT	CASSLTSTGQPQHF
-	TRBJ2-7	TRBD1	TRBV28	TGTGCCAGCAGTTCAGGGACAGGGGAGTACTTC	CASSSGTGEYF
-	TRBJ1-4	-	TRBV10-3	TGTGCCATCAGCCTCGAGGCTAATGAAAAACTGTTTTTT	CAISLEANEKLFF
-	TRBJ1-5	-	TRBV4-1	TGCGCCAGCAGCCAAGTACAGGTCTCGTGGCCCCAGCATTTT	CASSQVQVSWPQHF
-	TRBJ1-1	-	TRBV19	TGTGCCAGTAGGGCGACTGAAGCTTTCTTT	CASRATEAFF
-	TRBJ2-7	TRBD1	TRBV11-1	TGTGCCAGCAGTTCCGGGACAGGCATGTTGTACGAGCAGTACTTC	CASSSGTGMLYEQYF
few	TRBJ2-7	-	TRBV5-4	TGTGCCAGCAGTCCACAGGGTAATATAGCGTCCTACGAGCAGTACTTC	CASSPQGNIASYEQYF